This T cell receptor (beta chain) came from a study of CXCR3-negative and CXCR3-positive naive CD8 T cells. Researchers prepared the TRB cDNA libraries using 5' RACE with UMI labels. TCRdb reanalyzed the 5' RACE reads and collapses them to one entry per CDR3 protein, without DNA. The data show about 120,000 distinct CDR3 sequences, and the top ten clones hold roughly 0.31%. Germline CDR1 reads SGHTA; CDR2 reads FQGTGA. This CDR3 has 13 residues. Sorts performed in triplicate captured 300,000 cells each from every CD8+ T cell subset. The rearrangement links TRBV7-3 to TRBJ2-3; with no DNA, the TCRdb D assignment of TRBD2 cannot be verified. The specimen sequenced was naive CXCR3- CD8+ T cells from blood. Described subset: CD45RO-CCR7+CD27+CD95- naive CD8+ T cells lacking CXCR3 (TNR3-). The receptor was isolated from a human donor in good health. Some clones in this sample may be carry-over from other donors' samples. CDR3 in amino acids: CASSFRGGDTQYF.